This TCR beta chain was sequenced in a study of blood T cell repertoires in COVID-19. Study overall: From T cells, B-cell-depleted T cells, or PBMCs came the material, which was cDNA or gDNA.

The CDR3 is made up of 13 amino acids. Germline V gene sequence: CDR1 MNHEY, CDR2 SVGAGI. V was pared by 7 bases and J by 3 bases, with 13 bases between. Study processing details: Scientists estimated how many nucleated cells there were by amplifying reference gene primers. Data came from immunoSEQ multiplex PCR; TCRdb stores just in-frame clones and leaves some out. D and trimming come from the DNA, and the V and J calls and clone size come from that table. The table lists under 200,000 clones, approximately 87% of them singletons. This clone has a single count. This clonotype originated in a woman aged 70-85 years with acute or convalescent COVID-19. Sequencing used peripheral blood. The chain uses TRBV6-5 and TRBJ2-7; D is ambiguous. CDR3 bases: TGTGCCAGCACATCGAGACTGGGCTACGAGCAGTACTTC. Amino acid sequence: CASTSRLGYEQYF.